This T cell receptor (beta chain) was found in a study of beta chain features in type 1 diabetes. All of the isolated RNA was reverse transcribed, so expressed TCRB transcripts were sequenced. Data came from immunoSEQ multiplex PCR; TCRdb stores just in-frame clones and leaves some out. The repertoire has tens of thousands of clones, roughly 34% of them found once; the top ten carry about 0.42%. CDR1 SGDLS and CDR2 YYNGEE come from the germline V gene. CDR3 size: 18 residues. Trimming took 4 bases from V and 12 from J; bases not matched to a gene: 22. This clone was seen a few times. This chain uses TRBV9 with TRBJ2-2; 9 nucleotides line up with TRBD2. This clonotype was sampled from a woman younger than 35 in good health. The sample was stem cell memory CD4+ T cells from blood. The CDR3 is CASSPADSGGPGGSQLFF. The CDR3 nucleotides are TGTGCCAGCAGCCCCGCGGATAGCGGGGGCCCAGGGGGGAGTCAGCTGTTTTTT.